The TCR beta chain described here comes from a study of T cell responses to AZD1222 COVID-19 vaccine. Study results and limitations: Females outnumbered males among donors, who were mostly white British; clonal diversity was possibly underestimated.

Assay used: immunoSEQ multiplex PCR; TCRdb lists only in-frame clones, some missing. This sample has about 120,000 clones, with approximately 89% found just once. In the case of this clone: The antigen is unknown.

Between the trimmed V and J ends, which lost 6 bases and 3 bases, there was a span of 12 bases. The CDR3 runs 13 residues. The germline V gene encodes CDR1 SGHTA and CDR2 FQGNSA. This TCR was recovered from an adult in good health. V is TRBV7-2 and J is TRBJ2-7, with D perhaps being TRBD1 or TRBD2 (6 bases each). Here the sequenced sample was peripheral blood, taken on day 0 of AZD1222 vaccination. CDR3 DNA: TGTGCCAGCAGGGATGGGGGGCTCTACGAGCAGTACTTC. This codes for CASRDGGLYEQYF.